These 9 T cell receptor beta chains were all obtained from the same sample, sequenced in a study of T-cell reconstitution after alpha-beta-depleted transplantation in children. During its preparation, the TCRbeta library received unique molecular identifiers. TCRdb reanalysed the PCR reads using MiXCR and keeps one entry per CDR3 protein. The top ten clones hold approximately 39% of a sample with 610,000 or so distinct CDR3 sequences, roughly 30% of them seen once. The source material was PBMCs, sampled before TCRalphabeta/CD19-depleted stem cell transplant. The receptors were sampled from a boy younger than two with Wiskott-Aldrich syndrome, due to receive a stem cell transplant.

This clonotype was found a few times. The V and J genes are TRBV10-1 and TRBJ2-5; TRBD2 is a possible D gene (6 bases). Trimming removed 3 bases at V and 7 bases at J, with 12 bases between. There are 13 residues in the CDR3. Germline V lookup: CDR1 WNHNN, CDR2 SYGVQD (reference sequence). The CDR3 sequence: CASSEPQGGTQYF. CDR3 nucleotides: TGCGCCAGCAGTGAACCCCAGGGAGGGACCCAGTACTTC.

This chain connects TRBV6-5 to TRBJ1-5; D remains ambiguous. The CDR3 is made up of 13 amino acids. Germline V lookup: CDR1 MNHEY, CDR2 SVGAGI. V lost 2 bases and J lost 0, with 2 bases in between. The CDR3 DNA sequence: TGTGCCAGCAGTTACGATAGCAATCAGCCCCAGCATTTT. This translates into CASSYDSNQPQHF.

This clonotype was observed a single time. This sequence joins TRBV20-1 and TRBJ2-7, with TRBD2 identical over 9 bases. The V and J ends lost 4 bases and 4 bases, in that order; junction bases with no gene match: 11. Per germline, CDR1 DFQATT and CDR2 SNEGSKA (reference sequence). This CDR3 is built from 15 residues. CDR3 nucleotides: TGCAGTGCTACCCCAGGACTAGCGACCGTATACGAGCAGTACTTC. It yields the protein CSATPGLATVYEQYF.

This clonotype turned up a few times. The rearrangement uses TRBV4-2 and TRBJ1-6, with D hard to call. This CDR3 is 16 amino acids long. With 0 bases removed from V and 7 bases from J, the gap between germline ends came to 13 bases. Germline CDR1 is LGHNA and CDR2 is YNFKEQ. CDR3 amino acids: CASSQDRQADNSPLHF. The DNA of the CDR3 is TGTGCCAGCAGCCAAGATCGGCAGGCGGACAATTCACCCCTCCACTTT.

The V and J genes are TRBV5-1 and TRBJ2-3; no reliable D call. V lost 0 bases and J 3 bases, leaving 11 bases between the germline ends. The CDR3 contains 15 residues. Germline loops: CDR1 SGHRS, CDR2 YFSETQ. Written as DNA, the CDR3 is TGCGCCAGCAGCTTGGTCGGGCGCGAAACAGATACGCAGTATTTT. Residues: CASSLVGRETDTQYF.

This clonotype was counted only a few times. V is TRBV5-1 and J is TRBJ2-5, with 9 bases identical to TRBD2. The trim removed 8 bases at V and 3 bases at J, leaving 5 bases unmatched. Germline V gene lookup returns CDR1 SGHRS and CDR2 YFSETQ. The CDR3 is 13 amino acids. CDR3 bases: TGCGCCAGGCAGCCTAGCGGGAAAGAGACCCAGTACTTC. Translating gives CARQPSGKETQYF.

There are a few counts of this clonotype. The rearrangement joins TRBV5-1 to TRBJ2-3; 10 nucleotides agree with TRBD2. V was clipped by 4 bases and J by 2 bases; unmatched bases: 7. Germline assignment: CDR1 SGHRS and CDR2 YFSETQ. This CDR3 spans 16 amino acids. The chain's CDR3 is CASSEGLAPTTDTQYF. CDR3 DNA: TGCGCCAGCAGCGAGGGACTAGCGCCTACCACAGATACGCAGTATTTT.

The rearrangement uses TRBV20-1 and TRBJ1-1; D not resolved. The CDR3 covers 13 residues. The germline V gene encodes CDR1 DFQATT and CDR2 SNEGSKA (reference sequence). Trimming took off 3 bases at V and 6 bases at J, with 14 bases between the two ends. CDR3: CSASQVSVAEAFF. The CDR3 DNA is TGCAGTGCTAGCCAAGTTTCGGTGGCTGAAGCTTTCTTT.

The chain uses TRBV12-3 or TRBV12-4 and TRBJ1-5; the match to TRBD1 covers 8 bases. The trim removed 2 bases at V and 6 bases at J, leaving 3 bases unmatched. The CDR3 has 14 amino acids. This CDR3 is CASSLQGTGQPQHF. The DNA for the CDR3 is TGTGCCAGCAGTTTACAGGGGACAGGTCAGCCCCAGCATTTT.